This T cell receptor (beta chain) comes out of a study of blood T cells in healthy people across ages. Primers used in a second PCR of roughly 6 to 12 cycles were a sample-barcoded 5' primer and a J-beta primer mix. Any given sample supplied a minimum of 3 million CDR3-containing paired-end reads. TCRdb itself ran the 5' RACE reads through MiXCR, one entry per CDR3 protein. The data show about 800,000 distinct CDR3 sequences, around 25% seen once. Overall study results and limits: Naive and antigen-experienced cells were not separated, limiting conclusive comparison.

The length of the CDR3 is 12 residues. From germline, CDR1 is WSHSY and CDR2 SAAADI. Trimming stripped 6 bases from V and 7 bases from J, with 9 bases between. Remarks on this clonotype: Its target is unknown.

The same specimen was also included in a second study, on T cells of mothers and their children. This second study notes: Samples were provided by three healthy Caucasian mothers and their six children. Biologically related mothers and children overlapped slightly more than unrelated pairs, a non-significant difference.

The material sequenced was blood. The clonotype originates from a boy aged 10-17 years in good health. The chain is built from TRBV10-2 and TRBJ2-2; the D is unclear. For the CDR3, the DNA is TGCGCCAGCAGGGTCGGCAGCGGGGAGCTGTTTTTT. It is translated as CASRVGSGELFF.